Sequencing of this TCR beta chain was carried out in a study of CD8 T cells in Susac syndrome. The V gene's germline CDR1 is SGHRS and CDR2 YFSETQ. CDR3 length: 15 residues. Trimming took off 0 bases at V and 4 bases at J, with 14 bases between the two ends. Negative isolation was applied to CD8+ and CD4+ T cells, and FACS enrichment was applied to TEMRA cells. Reverse transcription of about 0.45 to 1 ug RNA used random hexamers. immunoSEQ multiplex PCR amplified TCR beta CDR3 across 54 Vbeta, 13 Jbeta. TCRdb called the immunoSEQ multiplex PCR reads again in MiXCR, with one record for every CDR3 protein. In the table there are roughly 120,000 distinct CDR3 sequences, roughly 95% of which are singletons.

The sequence derives from a human donor in good health. The sequenced sample consisted of CD4+ T cells from PBMCs. This chain joins TRBV5-1 and TRBJ2-7; weak D call: TRBD1 (5 bases). The CDR3 DNA sequence: TGCGCCAGCAGCTTGGCCCAGCAGGGCAGGTACGAGCAGTACTTC. This translates into CASSLAQQGRYEQYF.